The rows below give T cell receptor beta chains drawn from one sample of a study of T cells in tuberculosis. The method was immunoSEQ multiplex PCR; TCRdb's version includes in-frame clones alone and lacks a portion of them. The repertoire holds 30,000 or so clones, with 90% to 95% as singletons. Sequencing was performed on PBMCs, taken at tuberculosis diagnosis. The receptors were gathered from an adult with tuberculosis. Some clones in this sample may be carry-over from other donors' samples. CDR3s include the opening cysteine and the closing phenylalanine or tryptophan. A D gene is named only where the DNA matches it firmly. Clone size is shown for a subset of rows, as once, few, many or a class of expanded clone.

TRBV27	TRBJ2-1	TRBD2	NA	CASSQMGLAGDNEQFF	TGTGCCAGCAGTCAGATGGGACTAGCGGGGGACAATGAGCAGTTCTTC
TRBV18	TRBJ1-5	TRBD1	NA	CASSQGAGSNQPQHF	TGTGCCAGCTCGCAGGGGGCGGGTAGCAATCAGCCCCAGCATTTT
TRBV7-9	TRBJ2-5	NA	NA	CASRQGKETQYF	TGTGCCAGCAGGCAGGGAAAAGAGACCCAGTACTTC
TRBV7-6	TRBJ2-7	TRBD1	NA	CASSLQQGASYEQYF	TGTGCCAGCAGCTTACAACAGGGGGCATCCTACGAGCAGTACTTC
TRBV6-6	TRBJ1-2	TRBD1	NA	CASRPDRERSGYTF	TGTGCCAGCAGGCCCGACAGGGAAAGGAGTGGCTACACCTTC
TRBV7-8	TRBJ2-7	NA	NA	CASSLGASGQHYEQYF	TGTGCCAGCAGCTTGGGTGCCTCGGGACAACACTACGAGCAGTACTTC
TRBV13	TRBJ1-4	TRBD1	NA	CASSLGQGGRNEKLFF	TGTGCCAGCAGCTTAGGACAGGGGGGTAGGAATGAAAAACTGTTTTTT
TRBV2	TRBJ1-6	TRBD1	NA	CASSDRGRGSYNSPLHF	TGTGCCAGCAGTGACAGGGGGCGAGGCTCCTATAATTCACCCCTCCACTTT
TRBV29-1	TRBJ1-1	NA	NA	CSVAGIMNTEAFF	TGCAGCGTCGCCGGGATCATGAACACTGAAGCTTTCTTT
TRBV9	TRBJ2-1	NA	NA	CASSVIGLPSYNEQFF	TGTGCCAGCAGCGTAATTGGGCTCCCCTCCTACAATGAGCAGTTCTTC
TRBV7-9	TRBJ2-1	TRBD2	NA	CASMSGGAGEQFF	TGTGCCAGCATGAGCGGGGGGGCCGGTGAGCAGTTCTTC
TRBV9	TRBJ2-7	NA	NA	CASTLTGTGEQYF	TGTGCCAGCACTCTGACAGGTACTGGGGAGCAGTACTTC
TRBV4-1	TRBJ1-5	NA	NA	CASSRLFNQPQHF	TGCGCCAGCAGCAGACTGTTCAATCAGCCCCAGCATTTT
TRBV27	TRBJ2-3	TRBD2	NA	CASAGRGIRTDTQYF	TGTGCCAGCGCAGGGCGGGGGATTCGCACAGATACGCAGTATTTT
TRBV6-5	TRBJ2-7	TRBD1	NA	CASRRDRGYEQYF	TGTGCCAGCAGAAGGGACAGGGGCTACGAGCAGTACTTC
TRBV13	TRBJ1-1	NA	few	CASSLGRPLVRAFF	TGTGCCAGCAGCTTAGGCAGGCCCTTGGTACGAGCTTTCTTT
TRBV19	TRBJ2-1	TRBD2	NA	CASSIQWFGTSENYNEQFF	TGTGCCAGTAGTATTCAGTGGTTCGGGACTAGCGAGAACTACAATGAGCAGTTCTTC
TRBV6-5	TRBJ2-1	NA	NA	CASSYSVSENEQFF	TGTGCCAGCAGTTACTCGGTGAGCGAGAATGAGCAGTTCTTC
TRBV27	TRBJ2-5	TRBD1	NA	CASSRTGVQETQYF	TGTGCCAGCAGTCGGACAGGGGTTCAGGAGACCCAGTACTTC
TRBV4-1	TRBJ2-2	NA	NA	CASSQVPGRLNTGELFF	TGCGCCAGCAGCCAAGTTCCAGGAAGGCTGAACACCGGGGAGCTGTTTTTT
TRBV6-5	TRBJ1-3	NA	NA	CASSYGGGGNTIYF	TGTGCCAGCAGTTACGGGGGAGGCGGAAACACCATATATTTT
TRBV6-1	TRBJ2-3	TRBD1	NA	CASGTGGDTDTQYF	TGTGCCAGCGGGACAGGGGGCGACACAGATACGCAGTATTTT
TRBV5-1	TRBJ1-2	TRBD1	NA	CASSKEGQVDGYTF	TGCGCCAGCAGCAAGGAGGGACAGGTGGATGGCTACACCTTC
TRBV18	TRBJ1-1	NA	once	CASRTPTAWQAFF	TGTGCCAGCCGCACGCCCACCGCCTGGCAAGCTTTCTTT
TRBV7-9	TRBJ2-3	TRBD2	NA	CASSFAPLAGGTDTQYF	TGTGCCAGCAGCTTCGCCCCGCTAGCGGGGGGCACAGATACGCAGTATTTT
TRBV4-2	TRBJ1-4	TRBD1	NA	CASSPRDRSATNEKLFF	TGTGCCAGCAGCCCCCGGGACAGGTCCGCAACTAATGAAAAACTGTTTTTT
TRBV30	TRBJ2-7	TRBD1	once	CAWSAWTGGYEQYF	TGTGCCTGGAGTGCGTGGACAGGGGGCTACGAGCAGTACTTC
TRBV18	TRBJ1-3	NA	NA	CASSPLGSKTGSGNTIYF	TGTGCCAGCTCACCCCTAGGCAGCAAGACAGGCTCTGGAAACACCATATATTTT
TRBV19	TRBJ2-1	NA	NA	CASSIRRAGWNGEQFF	TGTGCCAGTAGTATTAGGCGAGCAGGGTGGAACGGTGAGCAGTTCTTC
TRBV27	TRBJ1-2	NA	few	CASSSGRNWGYTF	TGTGCCAGCAGTTCCGGGAGGAACTGGGGCTACACCTTC
TRBV6-5	TRBJ1-2	TRBD1	NA	CASRRQGDRYYGYTF	TGTGCCAGCAGGAGACAGGGGGACCGCTACTATGGCTACACCTTC
TRBV27	TRBJ2-2	NA	NA	CASSLFQRSGELFF	TGTGCCAGCAGTTTATTCCAGCGGTCCGGGGAGCTGTTTTTT
TRBV6-5	TRBJ1-2	TRBD1	once	CASSYSRTGGGYGYTF	TGTGCCAGCAGTTACTCCAGGACAGGGGGCGGCTATGGCTACACCTTC
TRBV9	TRBJ2-1	NA	NA	CASSPRQDEQFF	TGTGCCAGCAGCCCGAGACAGGATGAGCAGTTCTTC
TRBV7-6	TRBJ2-7	NA	NA	CASSLKGDEQYF	TGTGCCAGCAGCTTAAAAGGGGACGAGCAGTACTTC
TRBV5-6	TRBJ2-5	NA	NA	CASSFVGKETQYF	TGTGCCAGCAGCTTCGTCGGGAAAGAGACCCAGTACTTC
TRBV19	TRBJ1-2	NA	NA	CASNIILGGSYGYTF	TGTGCCAGTAATATCATCTTAGGGGGATCCTATGGCTACACCTTC
TRBV27	TRBJ1-6	TRBD1	NA	CASKKDPGQGNSPLHF	TGTGCCAGCAAAAAAGACCCGGGACAGGGTAATTCACCCCTCCACTTT
TRBV4-1	TRBJ2-7	TRBD1	NA	CASSQVGQAYEQYF	TGCGCCAGCAGCCAAGTCGGACAGGCTTACGAGCAGTACTTC
TRBV5-4	TRBJ2-1	TRBD1	NA	CASRPNGQGGNEQFF	TGTGCCAGCAGACCGAACGGACAGGGTGGGAATGAGCAGTTCTTC
TRBV7-8	TRBJ1-2	NA	NA	CASSLLPDSVGDGYTF	TGTGCCAGCAGCTTACTCCCCGACTCCGTAGGGGATGGCTACACCTTC
TRBV25-1	TRBJ2-3	TRBD2	NA	CASSDGGVRGQVGDTQYF	TGTGCCAGCAGTGATGGGGGGGTAAGGGGCCAGGTAGGAGATACGCAGTATTTT
TRBV5-6	TRBJ2-4	NA	NA	CASSLWGAGNIQYF	TGTGCCAGCAGCTTGTGGGGTGCGGGAAACATTCAGTACTTC
TRBV10-3	TRBJ2-3	TRBD1	NA	CAISPGTGGDTQYF	TGTGCCATCAGTCCCGGGACAGGGGGAGATACGCAGTATTTT
TRBV7-3	TRBJ2-1	TRBD1	NA	CASSLFAPDRGRVGEQFF	TGTGCCAGCAGCTTATTTGCTCCGGACAGGGGCCGTGTTGGCGAGCAGTTCTTC
TRBV2	TRBJ2-3	TRBD1	NA	CASRLGQAADTQYF	TGTGCCAGCAGGCTCGGACAGGCGGCAGATACGCAGTATTTT
TRBV18	TRBJ1-4	TRBD1	few	CASSGNRGKLFF	TGTGCCAGCTCGGGTAACAGGGGAAAACTGTTTTTT